This passage covers 2 T cell receptor beta chains from one sample sequenced in a study of T cell repertoires in cytomegalovirus infection. No antigen has been identified for these receptors. One entry per CDR3 protein, called by TCRdb with MiXCR from the reads. The table shows approximately 910,000 distinct CDR3 sequences, with roughly 30% occurring only once. Specimen: cultured CD8+ T cells from PBMCs, collected from culture after CMV antigen stimulation. Receptors were obtained from a human donor in good health (CMV status not recorded). Some clones in this sample may be carry-over from other donors' samples.

The gene calls are TRBV2 and TRBJ2-2; TRBD1 matches at 9 bases. The germline V gene encodes CDR1 SNHLY and CDR2 FYNNEI. The length of the CDR3 is 14 residues. V dropped 10 bases and J dropped 2; count of bases not matched to a gene: 5. The CDR3 sequence is CATLDRGNTGELFF. In DNA form, the CDR3 reads TGTGCCACGTTGGACAGGGGCAACACCGGGGAGCTGTTTTTT.

For this clonotype: A much larger clone differs by one base, so this may be a read error. The chain combines TRBV7-8 with TRBJ2-7; a weak D match, TRBD2 (6 bases). The CDR3 contains 12 residues. The V gene's germline CDR1 is SGHVS and CDR2 FQNEAQ. In nucleotides, the CDR3 is TGTGCCAGCAGCTTAGCTAGCGGAGAGCAGAACTTC. The encoded protein is CASSLASGEQNF.